The 11 T cell receptor beta chains given below trace back to one sample, sequenced in a study of Ad26.COV2.S vaccination and SARS-CoV-2 variants. Generated by immunoSEQ multiplex PCR, the TCRdb table keeps only in-frame clones and is missing some. The data contain about 350,000 clones, 86% of them singletons. Sample treatment: some 20 received Ad26.COV2.S at low or high dose, single or two shots; 5 received placebo; per-sample allocation not given. Day 63 after the first injection of vaccine or placebo was the sampling time. The sequenced sample was peripheral blood, obtained in a trial of Ad26.COV2.S vaccine versus placebo. These receptors were taken from a person aged 18-65 years who received the Ad26.COV2.S COVID-19 vaccine or a placebo.

The chain is built from TRBV7-9 and TRBJ2-1, with 7 bases fitting TRBD1. V dropped 4 bases and J dropped 6; count of bases not matched to a gene: 12. The CDR3 covers 16 residues. The germline gives CDR1 SEHNR, CDR2 FQNEAQ (reference sequence). The chain's CDR3 is CASSSPWTGQGNEQFF. The CDR3 nucleotides are TGTGCCAGCAGCTCCCCGTGGACAGGCCAAGGCAATGAGCAGTTCTTC. The full variable domain, with the rest looked up from reference TRBV7-9 and TRBJ2-1, is DTGVSQNPRHKITKRGQNVTFRCDPISEHNRLYWYRQTLGQGPEFLTYFQNEAQLEKSRLLSDRFSAERPKGSFSTLEIQRTEQGDSAMYLCASSSPWTGQGNEQFFGPGTRLTVL.

The J gene is TRBJ2-5, the V gene TRBV5-1; D may correspond to TRBD1 or TRBD2 (5 bases each). Germline V CDR1 and CDR2: SGHRS, YFSETQ. V was trimmed by 0 bases and J by 2 bases, leaving 8 bases between them. This CDR3 contains 14 residues. CDR3 protein: CASSLGGPQETQYF. The CDR3 bases are TGCGCCAGCAGCTTGGGGGGACCACAAGAGACCCAGTACTTC.

The chain is built from TRBV5-6 and TRBJ2-7, with D possibly being TRBD1 (6 bases). Germline CDR1 and CDR2: SGHDT and YYEEEE. The CDR3 extends over 15 amino acids. Between the trimmed V and J ends, which lost 3 bases and 5 bases, there was a span of 18 bases. CDR3 residues: CASSSGTLFPDEQYF. CDR3 sequence (DNA): TGTGCCAGCAGCTCCGGGACATTGTTTCCCGACGAGCAGTACTTC.

The J gene is TRBJ1-3, the V gene TRBV28; 10 bases map to TRBD1. The ends lost 5 bases at V and 5 bases at J; junction bases unmatched: 6. This CDR3 comprises 15 residues. The germline V gene has CDR1 MDHEN and CDR2 SYDVKM. The CDR3 DNA reads TGTGCCAGCAGTAAAGGGACAGGGGCAAGAAACACCATATATTTT. It encodes CASSKGTGARNTIYF.

The chain links TRBV7-2 to TRBJ1-3, with TRBD1 as a possible D gene (6 bases). Trimming took off 4 bases at V and 3 bases at J, with 10 bases between the two ends. The CDR3 is 14 amino acids. Germline CDR1 SGHTA, CDR2 FQGNSA. CDR3 amino acids: CASSSPGDGNTIYF. CDR3 bases: TGTGCCAGCAGCTCCCCAGGGGATGGAAACACCATATATTTT. Complete variable domain (other parts from reference TRBV7-2 and TRBJ1-3): GAGVSQSPSNKVTEKGKDVELRCDPISGHTALYWYRQSLGQGLEFLIYFQGNSAPDKSGLPSDRFSAERTGGSVSTLTIQRTQQEDSAVYLCASSSPGDGNTIYFGEGSWLTVV.

The chain is built from TRBV7-2 and TRBJ2-7, with TRBD2 identical over 9 bases. With V trimmed by 1 base and J by 1 base, 2 bases remained unmatched. The CDR3 consists of 15 residues. Germline CDR1 reads SGHTA; CDR2 reads FQGNSA. CDR3: CASSLVAGVSYEQYF. Written as DNA, the CDR3 is TGTGCCAGCAGCTTAGTAGCGGGAGTTTCCTACGAGCAGTACTTC. Filled out from reference TRBV7-2 and TRBJ2-7, the complete variable domain reads GAGVSQSPSNKVTEKGKDVELRCDPISGHTALYWYRQSLGQGLEFLIYFQGNSAPDKSGLPSDRFSAERTGGSVSTLTIQRTQQEDSAVYLCASSLVAGVSYEQYFGPGTRLTVT.

This chain connects TRBV28 to TRBJ1-1; D is perhaps TRBD1 (6 bases). The CDR3 loop spans 14 amino acids. Trimming removed 7 bases from V and 4 bases from J, with 16 bases in between. The germline CDR1 and CDR2 sequences are MDHEN and SYDVKM. The CDR3, as DNA: TGTGCCAGCATCTTGGGGGGCATAGGCACTGAAGCTTTCTTT. Encoded protein: CASILGGIGTEAFF.

The chain has TRBV12-3 or TRBV12-4 and TRBJ1-3, with D uncertain. V was cut by 7 bases and J by 9 bases, with 13 bases left in between. CDR3 length: 12 amino acids. CDR3 sequence reads: CASNPGVSTIYF. CDR3 DNA: TGTGCCAGCAACCCCGGGGTGAGCACCATATATTTT.

This clone has ten or more counts. This rearrangement joins TRBV12-3 or TRBV12-4 to TRBJ2-1, with a weak D call TRBD2 (5 bases). Trimming pared 4 bases from V and 6 bases from J, leaving 10 bases between. This CDR3 comprises 13 residues. CDR3 residues: CASSSDWINEQFF. The CDR3 bases are TGTGCCAGCAGTTCGGACTGGATCAATGAGCAGTTCTTC.

The V call is TRBV27, the J call TRBJ1-1, with D possibly matching TRBD1 (5 bases). V was pared by 3 bases and J by 1 base, with 12 bases between. CDR3 length: 15 amino acids. Per the germline V gene, CDR1 is MNHEY and CDR2 is SMNVEV (reference sequence). The CDR3 protein is CASSFQGVGNTEAFF. CDR3 nucleotide sequence: TGTGCCAGCAGTTTTCAGGGAGTCGGGAACACTGAAGCTTTCTTT.

The V and J genes are TRBV27 and TRBJ1-1, with D possibly matching TRBD1 (6 bases). Trimming left V 8 bases short and J 8 bases short, with 15 bases between. There are 12 residues in the CDR3. Germline values: CDR1 MNHEY, CDR2 SMNVEV (reference sequence). CDR3 sequence (DNA): TGTGCCAGCCGCAGGGCAGGGGCCGAAGCTTTCTTT. Protein: CASRRAGAEAFF.